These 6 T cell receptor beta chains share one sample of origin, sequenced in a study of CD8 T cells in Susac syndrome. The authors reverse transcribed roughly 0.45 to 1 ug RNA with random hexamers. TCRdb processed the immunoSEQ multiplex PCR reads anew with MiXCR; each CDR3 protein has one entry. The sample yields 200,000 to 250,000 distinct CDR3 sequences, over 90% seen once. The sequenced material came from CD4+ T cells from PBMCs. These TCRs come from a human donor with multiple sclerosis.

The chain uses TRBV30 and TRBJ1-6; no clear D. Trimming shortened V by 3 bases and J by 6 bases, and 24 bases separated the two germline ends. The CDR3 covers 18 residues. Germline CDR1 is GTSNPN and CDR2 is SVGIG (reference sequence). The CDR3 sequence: CAWRALVASFHRNSPLHF. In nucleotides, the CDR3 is TGTGCCTGGAGGGCCTTAGTGGCCAGCTTCCATCGTAATTCACCCCTCCACTTT.

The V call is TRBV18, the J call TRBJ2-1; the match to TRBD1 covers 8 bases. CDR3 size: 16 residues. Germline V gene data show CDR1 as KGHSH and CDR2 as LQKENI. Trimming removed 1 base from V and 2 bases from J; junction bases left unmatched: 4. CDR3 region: CASSPRDRQAYNEQFF. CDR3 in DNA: TGTGCCAGCTCACCACGGGACAGGCAGGCCTACAATGAGCAGTTCTTC. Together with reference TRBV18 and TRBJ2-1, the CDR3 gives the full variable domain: NAGVMQNPRHLVRRRGQEARLRCSPMKGHSHVYWYRQLPEEGLKFMVYLQKENIIDESGMPKERFSAEFPKEGPSILRIQQVVRGDSAAYFCASSPRDRQAYNEQFFGPGTRLTVL.

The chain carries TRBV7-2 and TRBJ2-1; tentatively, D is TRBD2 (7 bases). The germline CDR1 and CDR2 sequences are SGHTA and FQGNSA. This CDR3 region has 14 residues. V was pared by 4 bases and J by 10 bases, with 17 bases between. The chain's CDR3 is CASSSPSGGVEQFF. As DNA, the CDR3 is TGTGCCAGCAGCTCACCTTCGGGGGGCGTAGAGCAGTTCTTC.

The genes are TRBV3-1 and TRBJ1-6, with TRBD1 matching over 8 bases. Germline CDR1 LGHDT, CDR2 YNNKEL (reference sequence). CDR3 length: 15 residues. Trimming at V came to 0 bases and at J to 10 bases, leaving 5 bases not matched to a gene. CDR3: CASSQDHSGGSPLHF. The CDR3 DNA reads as TGTGCCAGCAGCCAAGATCACTCAGGGGGCTCACCCCTCCACTTT. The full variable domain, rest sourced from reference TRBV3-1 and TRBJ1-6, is DTAVSQTPKYLVTQMGNDKSIKCEQNLGHDTMYWYKQDSKKFLKIMFSYNNKELIINETVPNRFSPKSPDKAHLNLHINSLELGDSAVYFCASSQDHSGGSPLHFGNGTRLTVT.

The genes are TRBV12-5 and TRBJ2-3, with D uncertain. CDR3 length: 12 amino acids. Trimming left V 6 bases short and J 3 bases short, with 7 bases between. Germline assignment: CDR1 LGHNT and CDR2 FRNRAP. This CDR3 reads CASGGPTDTQYF. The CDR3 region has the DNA TGTGCTAGTGGCGGACCTACAGATACGCAGTATTTT.

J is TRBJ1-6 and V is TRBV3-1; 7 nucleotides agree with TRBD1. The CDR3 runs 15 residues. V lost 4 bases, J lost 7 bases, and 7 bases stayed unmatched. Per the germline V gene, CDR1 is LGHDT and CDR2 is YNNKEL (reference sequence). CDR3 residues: CASSPGQMINSPLHF. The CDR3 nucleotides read TGTGCCAGCAGCCCGGGACAGATGATAAATTCACCCCTCCACTTT.